This entry is about one T cell receptor (beta chain). The sample is drawn from a study of blood T cell repertoires in COVID-19. As for the study in general: Some COVID-19 samples were acute and others convalescent; all came from the United States, Italy and Spain. In each case, the material was cDNA or gDNA derived from T cells, B-cell-depleted T cells, or PBMCs.

The CDR3 covers 17 residues. V was pared by 0 bases and J by 12 bases, with 24 bases between. The germline gives CDR1 SNHLY, CDR2 FYNNEI. Original processing notes: Using reference gene primer amplification, nucleated cell counts were estimated. Here immunoSEQ multiplex PCR was the method, and the copy in TCRdb shows in-frame clones only, minus some. V and J calls and clone size come straight from that table; D and trimming were deduced from the DNA. This repertoire shows tens of thousands of clones, approximately 78% found once; its top ten account for 6% to 7.5%. The receptor was derived from a man in his fifties or sixties with active or convalescent COVID-19. The chain is built from TRBV2 and TRBJ2-1; D possibly corresponds to TRBD2 (7 bases). The sequenced material came from peripheral blood. The CDR3 region is CASSEALPGGLGFAQFF. CDR3 nucleotides: TGTGCCAGCAGTGAAGCGCTTCCGGGGGGCCTCGGGTTTGCGCAGTTCTTC.